This TCR beta chain was found in a study of sequential checkpoint blockade in melanoma. About the research overall: Patients were randomized 1:1 to nivolumab-then-ipilimumab or ipilimumab-then-nivolumab first-line.

Method: immunoSEQ multiplex PCR; TCRdb's copy keeps in-frame clones and lacks some. Of about 3,700 clones listed, roughly 20% are singletons. Germline V lookup: CDR1 LNHDA, CDR2 SQIVND (reference sequence). CDR3 length: 16 residues. With 7 bases removed from V and 2 bases from J, the gap between germline ends came to 18 bases. Treatment defined: randomized to nivolumab then ipilimumab (arm A) or the reverse (arm B). None of the patients previously received DNA-damaging chemotherapy. The material sequenced was tumor tissue (inferred from file names), taken from a patient given nivolumab and ipilimumab in sequence. The gene calls are TRBV19 and TRBJ2-1; D is possibly TRBD2 (7 bases). The sequence came from a human donor with melanoma. The CDR3 loop reads CASTGGGLRPYNEQFF. CDR3 in DNA: TGTGCCAGTACGGGGGGCGGATTACGCCCCTACAATGAGCAGTTCTTC.